What follows describes a single TCR beta chain. The authors' processing: Counts of nucleated cells, estimated from reference gene primer amplification, were obtained. Produced via immunoSEQ multiplex PCR; TCRdb's table is partial and in-frame only. The V and J calls and the clone size are those of that table, but D and trimming were determined from the DNA. The repertoire holds about 75,000 clones, with 75% to 95% as singletons. V was shortened by 2 bases and J by 7 bases, with 18 bases between the two germline ends. Germline CDR1 WNHNN, CDR2 SYGVQD (reference sequence). CDR3 size: 16 residues. The entry originates in a study of blood T cell repertoires in COVID-19. Study-wide background: Samples of COVID-19 (acute and convalescent) were obtained from the United States, Italy and Spain. The cDNA or gDNA used as material had been derived from T cells, B-cell-depleted T cells, or PBMCs.

Sequencing was performed on peripheral blood. The V gene is TRBV10-1, the J gene TRBJ2-1; possible D gene TRBD2, 6 bases. This TCR derives from a human donor in a cohort sampled during active COVID-19. The CDR3 sequence: CASSEIGPGSLNEQFF. The CDR3 region has the DNA TGCGCCAGCAGTGAGATCGGCCCCGGGAGCCTGAATGAGCAGTTCTTC.